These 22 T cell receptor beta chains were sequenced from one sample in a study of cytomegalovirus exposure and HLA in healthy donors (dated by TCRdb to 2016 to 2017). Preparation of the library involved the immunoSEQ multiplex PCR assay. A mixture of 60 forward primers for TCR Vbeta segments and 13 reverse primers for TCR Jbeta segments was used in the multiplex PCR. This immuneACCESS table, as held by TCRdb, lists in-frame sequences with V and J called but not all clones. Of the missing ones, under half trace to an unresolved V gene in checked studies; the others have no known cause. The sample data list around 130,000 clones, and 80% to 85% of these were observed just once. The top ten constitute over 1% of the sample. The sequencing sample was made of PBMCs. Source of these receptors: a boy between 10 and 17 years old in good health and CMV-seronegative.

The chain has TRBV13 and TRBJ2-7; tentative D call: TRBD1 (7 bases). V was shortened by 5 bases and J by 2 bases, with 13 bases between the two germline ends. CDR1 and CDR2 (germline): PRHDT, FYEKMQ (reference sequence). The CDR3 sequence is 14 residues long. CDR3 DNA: TGTGCCAGCAGCGGAGGGGACAGAACCTACGAGCAGTACTTC. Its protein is CASSGGDRTYEQYF.

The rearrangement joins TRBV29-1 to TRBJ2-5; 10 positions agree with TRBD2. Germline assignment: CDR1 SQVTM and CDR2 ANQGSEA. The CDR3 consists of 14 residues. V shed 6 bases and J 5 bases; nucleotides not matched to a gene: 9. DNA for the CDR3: TGCAGCGTGAGGAGCGGGAGGGCGCGGGAGACCCAGTACTTC. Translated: CSVRSGRARETQYF.

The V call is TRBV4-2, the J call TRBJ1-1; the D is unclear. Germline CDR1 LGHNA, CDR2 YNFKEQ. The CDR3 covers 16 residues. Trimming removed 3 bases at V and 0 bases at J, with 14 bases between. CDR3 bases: TGTGCCAGCAGCCATAATAGCAGATGGGTGAACACTGAAGCTTTCTTT. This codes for CASSHNSRWVNTEAFF.

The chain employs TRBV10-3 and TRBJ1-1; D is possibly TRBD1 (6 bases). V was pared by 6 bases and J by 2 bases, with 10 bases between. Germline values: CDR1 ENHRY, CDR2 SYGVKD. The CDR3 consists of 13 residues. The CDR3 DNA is TGTGCCATCAGGAACAGGGTCAACACTGAAGCTTTCTTT. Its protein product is CAIRNRVNTEAFF.

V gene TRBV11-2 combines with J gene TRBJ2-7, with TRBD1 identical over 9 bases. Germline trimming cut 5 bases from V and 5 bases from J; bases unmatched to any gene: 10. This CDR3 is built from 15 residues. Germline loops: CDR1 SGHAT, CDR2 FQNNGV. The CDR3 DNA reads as TGTGCCAGCAGCGCAGATGGGACAGGGAACCACGAGCAGTACTTC. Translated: CASSADGTGNHEQYF.

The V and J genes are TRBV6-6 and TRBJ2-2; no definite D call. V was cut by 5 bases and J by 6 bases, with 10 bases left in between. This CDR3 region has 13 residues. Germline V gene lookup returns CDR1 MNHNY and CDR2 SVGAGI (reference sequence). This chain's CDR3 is CASSATDPGELFF. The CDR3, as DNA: TGTGCCAGCAGTGCTACAGACCCCGGGGAGCTGTTTTTT.

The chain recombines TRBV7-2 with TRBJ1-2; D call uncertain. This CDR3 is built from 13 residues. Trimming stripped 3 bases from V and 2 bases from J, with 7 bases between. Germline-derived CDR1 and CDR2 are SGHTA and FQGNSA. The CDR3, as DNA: TGTGCCAGCAGCTTTGTCGGGAACTATGGCTACACCTTC. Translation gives CASSFVGNYGYTF.

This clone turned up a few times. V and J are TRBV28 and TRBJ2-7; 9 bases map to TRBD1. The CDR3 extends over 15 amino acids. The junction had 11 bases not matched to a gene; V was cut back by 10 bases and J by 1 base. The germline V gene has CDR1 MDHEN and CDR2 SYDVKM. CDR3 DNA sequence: TGTGCCATTTCCGGACCGGGACAGGGATCCTACGAGCAGTACTTC. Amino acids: CAISGPGQGSYEQYF.

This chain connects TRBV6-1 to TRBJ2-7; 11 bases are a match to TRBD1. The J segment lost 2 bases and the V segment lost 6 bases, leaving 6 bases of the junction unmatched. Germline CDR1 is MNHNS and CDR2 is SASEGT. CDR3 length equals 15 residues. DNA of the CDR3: TGTGCCAGCAGCCTAAGGACAGGGGGCGCCTACGAGCAGTACTTC. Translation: CASSLRTGGAYEQYF.

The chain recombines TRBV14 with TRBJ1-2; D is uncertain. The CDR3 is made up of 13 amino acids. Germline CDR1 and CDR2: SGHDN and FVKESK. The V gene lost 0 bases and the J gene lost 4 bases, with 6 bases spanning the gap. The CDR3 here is CASSQELSYGYTF. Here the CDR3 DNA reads TGTGCCAGCAGCCAAGAGCTATCCTATGGCTACACCTTC.

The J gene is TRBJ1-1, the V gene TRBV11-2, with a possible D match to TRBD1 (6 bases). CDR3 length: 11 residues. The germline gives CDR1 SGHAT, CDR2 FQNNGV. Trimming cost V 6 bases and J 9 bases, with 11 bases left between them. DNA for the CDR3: TGTGCCAGCAGTAATGGACAGAAAGCTTTCTTT. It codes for CASSNGQKAFF.

The CDR3 reads CASSLYGGRVTYNEQFF. The CDR3 nucleotides are TGCGCCAGCAGCTTGTATGGCGGGAGGGTAACATACAATGAGCAGTTCTTC. The rearrangement joins TRBV5-1 to TRBJ2-1; the match to TRBD2 covers 9 bases. J lost 4 bases, V lost 1 base, and 9 bases had no gene match. The CDR3 covers 17 residues. Germline CDR1 is SGHRS and CDR2 is YFSETQ.

CDR3 nucleotide sequence: TGTGCCAGCAGTCTGCAACCCCTCCCCTCGGAGGAAGGTTGGTTGATCTATGGCTACACCTTC. Translated: CASSLQPLPSEEGWLIYGYTF. The chain has TRBV2 and TRBJ1-2; D remains unclear. Germline V gene data show CDR1 as SNHLY and CDR2 as FYNNEI. This CDR3 contains 21 residues. The V end was cut by 5 bases, the J end by 4 bases, with 35 bases between.

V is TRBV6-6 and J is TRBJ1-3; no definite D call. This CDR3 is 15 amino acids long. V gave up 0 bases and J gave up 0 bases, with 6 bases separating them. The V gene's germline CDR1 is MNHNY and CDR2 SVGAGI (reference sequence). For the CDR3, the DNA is TGTGCCAGCAGTTACTCCGGGAACTCTGGAAACACCATATATTTT. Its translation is CASSYSGNSGNTIYF.

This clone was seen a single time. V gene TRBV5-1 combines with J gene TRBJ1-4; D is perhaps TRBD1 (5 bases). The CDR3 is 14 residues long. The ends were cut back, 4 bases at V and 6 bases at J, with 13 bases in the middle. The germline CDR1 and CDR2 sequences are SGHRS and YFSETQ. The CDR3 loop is CASSLRSRDEKLFF. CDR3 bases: TGCGCCAGCAGCCTGAGGAGCAGGGATGAAAAACTGTTTTTT.

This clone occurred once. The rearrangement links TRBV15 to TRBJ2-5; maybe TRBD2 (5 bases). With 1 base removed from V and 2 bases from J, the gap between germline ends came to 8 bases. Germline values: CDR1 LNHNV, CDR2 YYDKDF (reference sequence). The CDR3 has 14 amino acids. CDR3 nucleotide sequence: TGTGCCACCAGCAGAGTCGGGGTACAAGAGACCCAGTACTTC. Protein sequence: CATSRVGVQETQYF. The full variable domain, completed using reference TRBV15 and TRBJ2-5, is DAMVIQNPRYQVTQFGKPVTLSCSQTLNHNVMYWYQQKSSQAPKLLFHYYDKDFNNEADTPDNFQSRRPNTSFCFLDIRSPGLGDTAMYLCATSRVGVQETQYFGPGTRLLVL.

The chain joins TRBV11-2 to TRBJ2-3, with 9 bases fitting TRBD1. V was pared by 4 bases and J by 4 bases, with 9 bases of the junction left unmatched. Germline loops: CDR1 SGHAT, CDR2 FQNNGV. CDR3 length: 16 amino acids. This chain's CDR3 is CASSSSGQGIPDTQYF. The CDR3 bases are TGTGCCAGCAGCTCCTCCGGACAGGGGATTCCAGATACGCAGTATTTT.

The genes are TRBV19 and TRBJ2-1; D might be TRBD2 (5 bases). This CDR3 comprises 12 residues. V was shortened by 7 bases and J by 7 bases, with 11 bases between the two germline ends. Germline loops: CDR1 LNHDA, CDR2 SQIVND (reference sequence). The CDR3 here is CASTGLLNEQFF. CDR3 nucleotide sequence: TGTGCCAGTACTGGACTGCTTAATGAGCAGTTCTTC.

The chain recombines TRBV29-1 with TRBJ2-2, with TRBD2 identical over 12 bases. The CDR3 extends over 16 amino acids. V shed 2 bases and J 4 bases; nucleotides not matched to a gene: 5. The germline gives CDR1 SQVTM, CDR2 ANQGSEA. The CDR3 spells CSVELAGGPGTGELFF. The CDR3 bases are TGCAGCGTTGAACTAGCGGGAGGGCCCGGCACCGGGGAGCTGTTTTTT.

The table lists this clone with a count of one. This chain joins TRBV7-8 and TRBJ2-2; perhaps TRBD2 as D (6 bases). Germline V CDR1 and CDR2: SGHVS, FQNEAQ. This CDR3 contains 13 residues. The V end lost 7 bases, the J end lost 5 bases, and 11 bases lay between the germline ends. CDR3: CASMSGPTGELFF. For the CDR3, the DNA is TGTGCCAGCATGAGCGGGCCGACCGGGGAGCTGTTTTTT.

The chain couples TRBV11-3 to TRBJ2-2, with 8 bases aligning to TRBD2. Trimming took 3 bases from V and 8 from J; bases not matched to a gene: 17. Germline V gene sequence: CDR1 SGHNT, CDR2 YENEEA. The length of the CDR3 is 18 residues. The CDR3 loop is CASSFSTTSGPRGGELFF. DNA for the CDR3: TGTGCCAGCAGCTTTTCAACTACTAGCGGCCCCCGGGGAGGGGAGCTGTTTTTT.

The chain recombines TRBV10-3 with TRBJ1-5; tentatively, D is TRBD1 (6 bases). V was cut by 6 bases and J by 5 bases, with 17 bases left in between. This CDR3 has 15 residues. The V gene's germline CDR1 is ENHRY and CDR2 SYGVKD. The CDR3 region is CAISLGAAGDQPQHF. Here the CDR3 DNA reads TGTGCCATCAGCCTGGGGGCCGCGGGGGATCAGCCCCAGCATTTT.